This T cell receptor beta chain was documented in a study of technical replicates of blood from a few donors. The assay was immunoSEQ multiplex PCR, and TCRdb's table has in-frame clones only and misses some. In the table there are 60,000 to 85,000 clones, 91% of which are singletons. This CDR3 is 13 amino acids long. CDR1 is SQVTM and CDR2 is ANQGSEA in the germline V gene. V was pared by 1 base and J by 7 bases, with 4 bases of the junction left unmatched. This clone occurred a few times. The receptor was derived from a human donor in good health. Sequenced: T cells isolated from PBMCs. This chain joins TRBV29-1 and TRBJ1-1; TRBD1 agrees at 9 bases. The CDR3 sequence is CSVEGGDRVEAFF. CDR3 coding DNA: TGCAGCGTTGAAGGAGGGGACAGGGTTGAAGCTTTCTTT.